Each of the 19 T cell receptor beta chains below was sequenced from the same sample in a study of CXCR3-negative and CXCR3-positive naive CD8 T cells. Whole-study results and caveats: Compared with CXCR3-negative naive cells, CXCR3-positive naive cells showed more hydrophobic TRB CDR3s.

Their recognized antigens are unknown. The authors prepared UMI-labeled TRB cDNA libraries by 5' RACE. TCRdb re-called the 5' RACE reads and gives one entry per CDR3 protein, without DNA. Across around 60,000 distinct CDR3 sequences, the top ten clones capture approximately 0.8% of the sample. Input material: naive CXCR3+ CD8+ T cells from blood. The subset here: CD45RO-CCR7+CD27+CD95- naive CD8+ T cells expressing CXCR3 (TNR3+). The receptors were gathered from a human donor in good health. Some clones in this sample may be carry-over from other donors' samples.

The chain combines TRBV4-1 with TRBJ1-2; the D call from TCRdb, TRBD1, cannot be confirmed without DNA. Germline values: CDR1 MGHRA, CDR2 YSYEKL. The CDR3 contains 14 residues. CDR3 sequence: CASSQARGDYGYTF.

The genes are TRBV7-8 and TRBJ2-1; the TRBD2 assignment by TCRdb is unverifiable without DNA. This CDR3 has 15 amino acids. Germline V gives CDR1 SGHVS, CDR2 FQNEAQ. CDR3 loop: CASSLVAGTYNEQFF. Full variable domain (missing parts from reference TRBV7-8 and TRBJ2-1): GAGVSQSPRYKVAKRGQDVALRCDPISGHVSLFWYQQALGQGPEFLTYFQNEAQLDKSGLPSDRFFAERPEGSVSTLKIQRTQQEDSAVYLCASSLVAGTYNEQFFGPGTRLTVL.

V gene TRBV25-1 combines with J gene TRBJ1-4. The germline V gene encodes CDR1 MGHDK and CDR2 SYGVNS. The CDR3 has 14 amino acids. The CDR3 protein is CASSVPGLTDRLFF.

CDR3 in amino acids: CASSVQGGSTEAFF. The genes are TRBV7-3 and TRBJ1-1; TCRdb names TRBD1, which stays unverified in the absence of DNA. The CDR3 is 14 residues long. The germline gives CDR1 SGHTA, CDR2 FQGTGA.

The chain is built from TRBV4-3 and TRBJ2-3; TCRdb lists TRBD2, though no DNA is available to test this call. From germline, CDR1 is LGHNA and CDR2 YSLEER. The CDR3 contains 18 residues. The CDR3 region is CASSQDRGGAGGTDTQYF.

V is TRBV5-5 and J is TRBJ2-1. CDR3 size: 13 residues. Per germline, CDR1 SGHKS and CDR2 YYEKEE (reference sequence). CDR3 loop: CASTQAEYNEQFF.

The V call is TRBV10-3, the J call TRBJ1-2; TCRdb reports TRBD1, a call that lacks DNA to check it against. The germline CDR1 and CDR2 sequences are ENHRY and SYGVKD. The CDR3 spans 15 residues. The CDR3 here is CAISDPGYSYYGYTF.

The J gene is TRBJ1-1, the V gene TRBV20-1; the TRBD1 assignment by TCRdb is unverifiable without DNA. The CDR3 has 17 amino acids. The germline gives CDR1 DFQATT, CDR2 SNEGSKA (reference sequence). This chain's CDR3 is CSAPSDRDRGVDTEAFF.

The chain uses TRBV20-1 and TRBJ2-7; there is no DNA to check the TCRdb D call of TRBD1. Germline values: CDR1 DFQATT, CDR2 SNEGSKA (reference sequence). The CDR3 is made up of 14 amino acids. The CDR3 region is CSAKTGVISYEQYF.

The J gene is TRBJ2-7, the V gene TRBV27; TCRdb proposes TRBD1, but this gene call is untestable without DNA. CDR3 length equals 14 residues. In germline, CDR1 is MNHEY, CDR2 SMNVEV (reference sequence). The CDR3 spells CASSLRGLSYEQYF.

This chain joins TRBV15 and TRBJ2-7. This CDR3 has 13 residues. Germline V gives CDR1 LNHNV, CDR2 YYDKDF (reference sequence). This CDR3 reads CATSGRGLYEQYF.

The rearrangement joins TRBV15 to TRBJ1-5; the D call from TCRdb, TRBD1, cannot be confirmed without DNA. Germline loops: CDR1 LNHNV, CDR2 YYDKDF (reference sequence). The length of the CDR3 is 19 residues. CDR3 protein: CATSRGLGQEVFSNQPQHF.

The chain combines TRBV18 with TRBJ2-6. This CDR3 comprises 14 residues. Germline V lookup: CDR1 KGHSH, CDR2 LQKENI. This chain's CDR3 is CASLRPSGANVLTF.

The J gene is TRBJ1-1, the V gene TRBV29-1. Per germline, CDR1 SQVTM and CDR2 ANQGSEA. CDR3 length: 13 amino acids. CDR3 sequence: CSVVTVRGTEAFF.

V is TRBV20-1 and J is TRBJ2-1; TCRdb returns TRBD2, unconfirmable since there is no DNA. The CDR3 length is 15 residues. Germline V lookup: CDR1 DFQATT, CDR2 SNEGSKA (reference sequence). The CDR3 is CSATSGGSSYNEQFF.

The chain combines TRBV4-3 with TRBJ1-1; TCRdb returns TRBD1, unconfirmable since there is no DNA. The CDR3 length is 17 residues. CDR1 and CDR2 (germline): LGHNA, YSLEER. The CDR3 is CASSQGATRGSYTEAFF.

The gene calls are TRBV28 and TRBJ1-5. The length of the CDR3 is 14 residues. Germline V CDR1 and CDR2: MDHEN, SYDVKM. The CDR3: CASSRTDSNQPQHF.

The rearrangement links TRBV28 to TRBJ2-5; TCRdb's D call, TRBD1, is unchecked because there is no DNA. Germline CDR1 is MDHEN and CDR2 is SYDVKM. The CDR3 sequence is 15 residues long. The CDR3 spells CASSTHRTGEETQYF.

The chain recombines TRBV29-1 with TRBJ1-5; without DNA, the TCRdb call of TRBD1 cannot be checked. Per the germline V gene, CDR1 is SQVTM and CDR2 is ANQGSEA. This CDR3 contains 13 residues. CDR3: CSARTGGSQPQHF.